This TCR beta chain comes out of a study of blood T cell repertoires in COVID-19. For the study at large: Collection of acute and convalescent COVID-19 samples took place in the United States, Italy and Spain. The analysed material was cDNA or gDNA that came from T cells, B-cell-depleted T cells, or PBMCs.

In its sample, this clone was seen many times. Enrolled through a virtual design, the participants were between about 18 and 100 years of age and came from 24 US areas. CDR3 length: 15 amino acids. Trimming pared 1 base from V and 1 base from J, leaving 10 bases between. CDR1 and CDR2 (germline): SNHLY, FYNNEI. Sequencing was performed with immunoSEQ multiplex PCR; in TCRdb, only in-frame clones are kept and a portion is missing. The sample gives a few hundred thousand clones, roughly 85% of which show up once; approximately 4.2% is in the top ten. The origin of this receptor is a middle-aged woman with acute COVID-19. The chain uses TRBV2 and TRBJ1-1; no reliable D call. Sequences were obtained from PBMCs or T cells enriched from blood (not recorded which). Written as DNA, the CDR3 is TGTGCCAGCAGTGAAGGTTCTGGGAGGAACACTGAAGCTTTCTTT. Amino acid sequence: CASSEGSGRNTEAFF.